This T cell receptor (beta chain) appears in the sequencing data of a study of cytomegalovirus exposure and HLA in healthy donors. Across the whole study: The approximately 670 first-cohort repertoires and the 120 or so validation repertoires shared the same platform, a later analysis reported. Study-level findings and limits: Later, an analysis found that TCR clusters from the first cohort tended to co-occur in the roughly 110 validation repertoires. Cytomegalovirus-associated TCR beta chains were listed, numbering roughly 150.

A word on this clone: What it recognizes is unknown.

This table comes from immunoSEQ multiplex PCR, and its TCRdb copy is limited to in-frame clones, with some not included. The sample has about 330,000 clones, roughly 87% seen once. Germline CDR1 and CDR2: KGHSH and LQKENI. The CDR3 runs 15 residues. V was pared by 0 bases and J by 5 bases, with 7 bases of the junction left unmatched. The chain combines TRBV18 with TRBJ2-7; 7 nucleotides line up with TRBD1. The sequence was obtained from a young woman in good health and CMV-seropositive. Sequenced: PBMCs. The CDR3 region has the DNA TGTGCCAGCTCACCACCGCAGGGGGTAGATCACGAGCAGTACTTC. Its translation is CASSPPQGVDHEQYF.